The 23 T cell receptor beta chains below were found in one sample sequenced in a study of beta chain features in type 1 diabetes. The investigators reverse transcribed all of the isolated RNA, so they sequenced expressed TCRB transcripts. Libraries were prepared by immunoSEQ multiplex PCR; TCRdb keeps only in-frame clonotypes and omits some of them. The data contain 860,000 or so clones, about a sixth of them singletons. Material: naive CD4+ T cells from blood. Receptors were obtained from a woman younger than 30 in good health.

This clone occurred a few times. The chain couples TRBV7-2 to TRBJ2-7; a weak D match, TRBD1 (6 bases). Germline V gene lookup returns CDR1 SGHTA and CDR2 FQGNSA. The ends were cut back, 5 bases at V and 3 bases at J, with 14 bases in the middle. The CDR3 runs 14 residues. DNA for the CDR3: TGTGCCAGCAGCCCTCACGGGACAAACTACGAGCAGTACTTC. Its translation is CASSPHGTNYEQYF.

There are a few counts of this clone. The chain recombines TRBV11-2 with TRBJ1-2, with D unresolved. The CDR3 loop spans 14 amino acids. Germline CDR1 is SGHAT and CDR2 is FQNNGV. The V end was cut by 5 bases, the J end by 2 bases, with 12 bases between. In DNA form, the CDR3 reads TGTGCCAGCAGCAACGCTTATCTAAACTATGGCTACACCTTC. This gives the protein CASSNAYLNYGYTF.

The rearrangement joins TRBV14 to TRBJ2-4; unclear D gene. Trimming took off 1 base at V and 4 bases at J, with 8 bases between the two ends. Per the germline V gene, CDR1 is SGHDN and CDR2 is FVKESK. CDR3 length: 14 residues. CDR3 sequence (DNA): TGTGCCAGCAGCCAAGTTTCGCAGAAAAACATTCAGTACTTC. Translation gives CASSQVSQKNIQYF.

This clone was picked up one time. This chain uses TRBV7-8 with TRBJ2-7, with D hard to call. The ends were cut back, 1 base at V and 0 bases at J, with 10 bases in the middle. This CDR3 has 15 amino acids. CDR1 and CDR2 (germline): SGHVS, FQNEAQ. CDR3 in DNA: TGTGCCAGCAGCTTAGAGTCCCTCCCCTCCTACGAGCAGTACTTC. Its translation is CASSLESLPSYEQYF. Filled out from reference TRBV7-8 and TRBJ2-7, the complete variable domain reads GAGVSQSPRYKVAKRGQDVALRCDPISGHVSLFWYQQALGQGPEFLTYFQNEAQLDKSGLPSDRFFAERPEGSVSTLKIQRTQQEDSAVYLCASSLESLPSYEQYFGPGTRLTVT.

This sequence joins TRBV28 and TRBJ1-5; D remains unclear. V was trimmed by 2 bases and J by 7 bases, leaving 12 bases between them. This CDR3 comprises 14 residues. The V gene's germline CDR1 is MDHEN and CDR2 SYDVKM. The CDR3 reads CASSLTTETQPQHF. CDR3 in DNA: TGTGCCAGCAGTTTAACAACGGAGACACAGCCCCAGCATTTT.

The table lists this clone with a few counts. V gene TRBV15 combines with J gene TRBJ2-7, with D perhaps TRBD1 or TRBD2 (7 bases each). This CDR3 comprises 16 residues. Trimming removed 3 bases from V and 7 bases from J, with 22 bases in between. Germline V gives CDR1 LNHNV, CDR2 YYDKDF (reference sequence). This chain's CDR3 is CATSRSPAGGLWEQYF. In DNA form, the CDR3 reads TGTGCCACCAGCAGGTCCCCTGCAGGGGGACTATGGGAGCAGTACTTC.

The table lists this clone with a few counts. The V call is TRBV29-1, the J call TRBJ1-5, with D tentatively TRBD1 (6 bases). Trimming shortened V by 7 bases and J by 5 bases, and 21 bases separated the two germline ends. CDR1 is SQVTM and CDR2 is ANQGSEA in the germline V gene. This CDR3 region has 15 residues. The CDR3 bases are TGCAGCGCACTTGATACCGGGACACCCGATCAGCCCCAGCATTTT. It yields the protein CSALDTGTPDQPQHF. Based on the CDR3 plus reference TRBV29-1 and TRBJ1-5, the full variable domain is SAVISQKPSRDICQRGTSLTIQCQVDSQVTMMFWYRQQPGQSLTLIATANQGSEATYESGFVIDKFPISRPNLTFSTLTVSNMSPEDSSIYLCSALDTGTPDQPQHFGDGTRLSIL.

There are a few counts of this clone. The V and J genes are TRBV7-2 and TRBJ2-1; D unclear. The CDR3 sequence is 14 residues long. Trimming removed 4 bases from V and 6 bases from J, with 13 bases in between. Germline loops: CDR1 SGHTA, CDR2 FQGNSA. DNA for the CDR3: TGTGCCAGCAGCTCAACATGGGGTCGCAATGAGCAGTTCTTC. Protein sequence: CASSSTWGRNEQFF.

This clone appeared a few times. This chain links TRBV2 with TRBJ2-1; D may be TRBD2 (5 bases). Trimming stripped 3 bases from V and 0 bases from J, with 9 bases between. Germline V gene lookup returns CDR1 SNHLY and CDR2 FYNNEI. CDR3 length: 15 amino acids. CDR3: CASSERVSSYNEQFF. In nucleotides, the CDR3 is TGTGCCAGCAGTGAGCGGGTAAGCTCCTACAATGAGCAGTTCTTC.

The chain is built from TRBV19 and TRBJ2-3; 8 bases agree with TRBD2. V dropped 6 bases and J dropped 0; count of bases not matched to a gene: 8. The CDR3 has 16 residues. The germline CDR1 and CDR2 sequences are LNHDA and SQIVND (reference sequence). The CDR3: CASSRQREPSTDTQYF. CDR3 nucleotides: TGTGCCAGTAGCCGTCAGCGGGAGCCAAGCACAGATACGCAGTATTTT.

This clone was counted only a few times. V and J are TRBV18 and TRBJ1-5; unclear D gene. Trimming cost V 1 base and J 5 bases, with 9 bases left between them. This CDR3 has 14 residues. Germline V gene sequence: CDR1 KGHSH, CDR2 LQKENI. The chain's CDR3 is CASSPRNSYQPQHF. The CDR3, as DNA: TGTGCCAGCTCACCACGTAACAGTTATCAGCCCCAGCATTTT.

This clone has just a few counts. V is TRBV7-2 and J is TRBJ1-1; D not resolved. The CDR3 extends over 14 amino acids. The germline V gene has CDR1 SGHTA and CDR2 FQGNSA. Trimming pared 1 base from V and 6 bases from J, leaving 12 bases between. The CDR3 nucleotides are TGTGCCAGCAGCTTAGTTGTGCGGCAGGCTGAAGCTTTCTTT. Its translation: CASSLVVRQAEAFF.

The table lists this clone with a few counts. Other DNA sequences in the same sample also yield this CDR3. The chain uses TRBV7-2 and TRBJ2-7; TRBD2 aligns across 9 bases. CDR1 is SGHTA, CDR2 FQGNSA, per germline. CDR3 length equals 15 residues. The J segment lost 4 bases and the V segment lost 0 bases, leaving 4 bases of the junction unmatched. CDR3 in amino acids: CASSLAGSGSYEQYF. In nucleotides, the CDR3 is TGTGCCAGCAGCTTAGCGGGTAGCGGGAGTTACGAGCAGTACTTC.

This clone was seen only a few times. This chain joins TRBV19 and TRBJ2-1, with TRBD1 matching over 8 bases. The CDR3 runs to 16 residues. J lost 10 bases, V lost 5 bases, and 16 bases had no gene match. Germline values: CDR1 LNHDA, CDR2 SQIVND (reference sequence). The CDR3 spells CASSWIFGQGPQEQFF. The CDR3 DNA reads as TGTGCCAGTAGTTGGATCTTCGGACAGGGACCTCAGGAGCAGTTCTTC.

The V gene is TRBV5-4, the J gene TRBJ2-7, with 7 bases that match TRBD1. Germline loops: CDR1 SGHNT, CDR2 YYREEE (reference sequence). CDR3 length: 15 amino acids. V shed 1 base, J shed 5 bases, and the junction held 9 bases outside the gene matches. The CDR3 reads CASSLSSRGFDEQYF. CDR3 nucleotides: TGTGCCAGCAGCTTGTCTTCCAGGGGGTTCGACGAGCAGTACTTC.

In this sample, this clone turned up a few times. CDR3: CASSEVRVGYEQYF. Here the CDR3 DNA reads TGTGCCAGCAGTGAAGTTAGGGTGGGCTACGAGCAGTACTTC. The genes are TRBV2 and TRBJ2-7; D call uncertain. V dropped 1 base and J dropped 3 bases, with 10 bases sitting between them. Germline V gene sequence: CDR1 SNHLY, CDR2 FYNNEI. The CDR3 extends over 14 amino acids.

The chain joins TRBV2 to TRBJ1-5; D is possibly TRBD1 (6 bases). The CDR3 spans 12 residues. Germline V gene lookup returns CDR1 SNHLY and CDR2 FYNNEI. The V and J ends lost 4 bases and 6 bases respectively, with 7 bases between them. The CDR3 coding sequence is TGTGCCAGCAGTGTACAGGGTCAGCCCCAGCATTTT. This sequence encodes CASSVQGQPQHF.

This clone has a single count. The V gene is TRBV13, the J gene TRBJ2-5; TRBD2 matches 7 bases. The end of the DNA fits TRBJ2-7 better, so the J call may be wrong. The CDR3 runs to 17 residues. Germline loops: CDR1 PRHDT, CDR2 FYEKMQ (reference sequence). CDR3 sequence reads: CASSRAPTSPALGEQYF. The CDR3 nucleotides are TGTGCCAGCAGCCGAGCCCCGACTAGCCCGGCCTTGGGCGAGCAGTACTTC.

Concerning this clone itself: The same CDR3 is also encoded by other DNA sequences in this sample. V gene TRBV6-5 combines with J gene TRBJ2-5; D gene unclear. This CDR3 is 14 amino acids long. Germline CDR1 MNHEY, CDR2 SVGAGI. V lost 0 bases to trimming and J lost 1 base, with 6 bases between them. Written as DNA, the CDR3 is TGTGCCAGCAGTTACTCTAGGGCCCAAGAGACCCAGTACTTC. It is translated as CASSYSRAQETQYF.

The chain carries TRBV6-1 and TRBJ2-7, with D uncertain. The germline V gene encodes CDR1 MNHNS and CDR2 SASEGT. The CDR3 contains 14 residues. Trimming pared 3 bases from V and 2 bases from J, leaving 11 bases between. Here the CDR3 reads CASSDPPQTYEQYF. The CDR3 DNA reads TGTGCCAGCAGTGATCCGCCACAGACCTACGAGCAGTACTTC.

This clone appeared a few times. The gene calls are TRBV4-2 and TRBJ1-2; 8 nucleotides match TRBD1. CDR1 and CDR2 from the germline V gene are LGHNA and YNFKEQ. CDR3 length equals 17 residues. The V and J ends lost 2 bases and 5 bases, in that order; junction bases with no gene match: 13. Written as DNA, the CDR3 is TGTGCCAGCAGCCAACCCAGGGGGACAGGAACAACTTATGGCTACACCTTC. Translated: CASSQPRGTGTTYGYTF.

This clone came up a few times. The V call is TRBV6-6, the J call TRBJ1-5; TRBD1 is a possible D gene (6 bases). With 6 bases removed from V and 3 bases from J, the gap between germline ends came to 12 bases. CDR3 length: 14 residues. The germline V gene has CDR1 MNHNY and CDR2 SVGAGI (reference sequence). The CDR3 region has the DNA TGTGCCAGCAGCACCGGACAGAACAATCAGCCCCAGCATTTT. As protein: CASSTGQNNQPQHF.

Details on this clone: The same CDR3 is also encoded by other DNA sequences in this sample. The chain combines TRBV28 with TRBJ2-7; D remains unclear. The germline CDR1 and CDR2 sequences are MDHEN and SYDVKM. Trimming took 5 bases from V and 2 from J, leaving 4 bases between them. This CDR3 is 11 amino acids long. The CDR3 DNA reads TGTGCCAGCAGTCGGACCTACGAGCAGTACTTC. Its protein product is CASSRTYEQYF.